Listed below are T cell receptor beta chains from one sample, sequenced in a study of blood T cell repertoires in COVID-19. The data were produced by immunoSEQ multiplex PCR, yet TCRdb's version contains in-frame clones alone and is incomplete. The sample comprises about 89,000 clones, roughly 70% of which are singletons, and approximately 15% rests with the top ten. Material for sequencing was peripheral blood. Every receptor here comes from a woman of 80 years or more with acute or convalescent COVID-19. Both conserved end residues are part of each CDR3. A D gene is named only where the DNA matches it firmly.

.	TRBV4-3	TRBJ1-4	CASSVNPSAGEKLFF
TRBD1	TRBV18	TRBJ1-2	CASSLGQGSYGYTF
.	TRBV5-1	TRBJ2-3	CASSLGQRTLTDTQYF
.	TRBV4-1	TRBJ2-3	CASSRDITSTDTQYF
TRBD2	TRBV20-1	TRBJ2-3	CSASGLAGGPGTDTQYF
TRBD1	TRBV19	TRBJ1-1	CASSEQGRTEAFF
.	TRBV7-8	TRBJ1-1	CASSAHTEAFF
.	TRBV12-5	TRBJ1-1	CASGSDILKSEAFF
TRBD2	TRBV2	TRBJ2-1	CASSILAGGSYNEQFF
.	TRBV9	TRBJ2-1	CASSLREKSYNEQFF
TRBD2	TRBV7-3	TRBJ2-3	CASSWSGGLDTQYF